This T cell receptor beta chain originates from a study of blood T cell repertoires in COVID-19. Study-level information: Nucleic acid was either cDNA or gDNA, and it came from T cells, B-cell-depleted T cells, or PBMCs.

Original processing methods: Estimation of nucleated cell counts was performed using reference gene primer amplification. TCRdb keeps only in-frame clones here, not all; method: immunoSEQ multiplex PCR. For V, J and clone size, that table is used; D and trimming come from the DNA. The sample has under 300,000 clones; roughly 85% are singletons. In germline, CDR1 is SEHNR, CDR2 FQNEAQ (reference sequence). The length of the CDR3 is 14 residues. V dropped 2 bases and J dropped 2 bases, with 7 bases sitting between them. The receptor was derived from a man aged 25-45 years who had recovered from COVID-19. The chain couples TRBV7-9 to TRBJ1-3; D is undetermined. Input material: peripheral blood. The CDR3 protein is CASSLISAGNTIYF. The CDR3 coding sequence is TGTGCCAGCAGCTTAATATCAGCTGGAAACACCATATATTTT. The variable domain in full, with the rest retrieved from reference TRBV7-9 and TRBJ1-3, is DTGVSQNPRHKITKRGQNVTFRCDPISEHNRLYWYRQTLGQGPEFLTYFQNEAQLEKSRLLSDRFSAERPKGSFSTLEIQRTEQGDSAMYLCASSLISAGNTIYFGEGSWLTVV.